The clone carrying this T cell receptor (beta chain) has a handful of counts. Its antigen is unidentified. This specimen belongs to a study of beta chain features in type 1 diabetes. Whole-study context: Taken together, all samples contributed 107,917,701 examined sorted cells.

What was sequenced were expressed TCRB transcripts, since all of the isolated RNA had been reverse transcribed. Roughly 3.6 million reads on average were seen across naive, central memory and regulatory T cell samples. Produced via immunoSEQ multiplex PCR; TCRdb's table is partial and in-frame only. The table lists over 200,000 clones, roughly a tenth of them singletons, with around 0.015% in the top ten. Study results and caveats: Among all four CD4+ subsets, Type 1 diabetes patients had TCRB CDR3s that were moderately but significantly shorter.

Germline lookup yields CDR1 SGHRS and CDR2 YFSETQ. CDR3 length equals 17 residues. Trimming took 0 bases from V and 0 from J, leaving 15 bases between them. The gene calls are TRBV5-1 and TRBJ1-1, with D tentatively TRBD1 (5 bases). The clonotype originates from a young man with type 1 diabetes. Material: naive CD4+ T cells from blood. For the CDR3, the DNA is TGCGCCAGCAGCTTGGTGGCCGGGGGAGGAATGAACACTGAAGCTTTCTTT. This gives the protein CASSLVAGGGMNTEAFF.